This T cell receptor beta chain was documented in a study of blood T cell repertoires in COVID-19. In the study overall: T cells, B-cell-depleted T cells, or PBMCs provided the cDNA or gDNA that served as material.

Per the study methods: Reference gene primer amplification gave nucleated cell count estimates. Clones were sequenced by immunoSEQ multiplex PCR, and TCRdb holds only the in-frame ones, with some missing. That table is the source of V, J and clone size, and D and trimming were worked out from the DNA. Counted here are over 60,000 clones, approximately 86% occurring once; the ten biggest clones make up roughly 13%. The CDR3 covers 11 residues. The V and J ends lost 5 bases and 3 bases respectively, with 5 bases between them. Per the germline V gene, CDR1 is SNHLY and CDR2 is FYNNEI. The sample comprised peripheral blood. The sequence came from a woman aged 60-75 years with acute or convalescent COVID-19. The J gene is TRBJ2-7, the V gene TRBV2, with D hard to call. CDR3 sequence (DNA): TGTGCCAGCAGTCCACTCTACGAGCAGTACTTC. It encodes CASSPLYEQYF.